The 6 T cell receptor beta chains reported below all come from one sample, sequenced in a study of T cell responses to AZD1222 COVID-19 vaccine. The data were produced by immunoSEQ multiplex PCR, yet TCRdb's version contains in-frame clones alone and is incomplete. The table has 100,000 or so clones, around 87% seen once. The specimen comprised peripheral blood, sampled on day 0 of MenACWY control vaccination. Source of these receptors: an adult in good health.

The chain is built from TRBV29-1 and TRBJ2-2; D is tentatively TRBD1 or TRBD2 (5 bases each). Trimming took off 6 bases at V and 5 bases at J, with 13 bases between the two ends. This CDR3 comprises 13 residues. Per the germline V gene, CDR1 is SQVTM and CDR2 is ANQGSEA. The CDR3 here is CSVSNGGTGELFF. In nucleotides, the CDR3 is TGCAGCGTCTCCAATGGGGGTACCGGGGAGCTGTTTTTT.

The chain recombines TRBV21-1 with TRBJ1-3; the table gives TRBD1 as D, unverified against the DNA. TRBV21-1 is annotated as a pseudogene. This CDR3 is 15 amino acids long. CDR3 nucleotide sequence: TGTGCCAGCAGCCGCGGACAGGGATTGAGACACACCATATATTTT. It specifies CASSRGQGLRHTIYF.

This chain connects TRBV14 to TRBJ2-7, with D possibly matching TRBD1 (5 bases). This CDR3 has 13 amino acids. Germline CDR1 is SGHDN and CDR2 is FVKESK. Trimming pared 3 bases from V and 0 bases from J, leaving 6 bases between. The CDR3 coding sequence is TGTGCCAGCAGCCAGGGGCGCTCCTACGAGCAGTACTTC. Its protein product is CASSQGRSYEQYF. The variable domain in full, with the rest retrieved from reference TRBV14 and TRBJ2-7, is EAGVTQFPSHSVIEKGQTVTLRCDPISGHDNLYWYRRVMGKEIKFLLHFVKESKQDESGMPNNRFLAERTGGTYSTLKVQPAELEDSGVYFCASSQGRSYEQYFGPGTRLTVT.

This clone turned up a few times. V usage is TRBV2 and J usage is TRBJ1-2, with 7 bases that match TRBD1. CDR1 and CDR2 from the germline V gene are SNHLY and FYNNEI. With 4 bases clipped from V and 2 bases from J, the junction kept 4 bases outside the gene matches. The CDR3 is made up of 14 amino acids. CDR3 bases: TGTGCCAGCAGTGTTGACAGGGCCAACTATGGCTACACCTTC. Translation: CASSVDRANYGYTF.

V is TRBV6-2 or TRBV6-3 and J is TRBJ2-7; 7 bases agree with TRBD1. J lost 7 bases, V lost 5 bases, and 14 bases had no gene match. CDR1 MNHEY and CDR2 SVGEGT come from the germline V gene. The CDR3 length is 15 residues. The CDR3, as DNA: TGTGCCAGCAGTAAGGACGGCAGGGGGTTCGATGAGCAGTACTTC. It codes for CASSKDGRGFDEQYF.

The gene calls are TRBV6-2 or TRBV6-3 and TRBJ1-5; perhaps TRBD1 as D (6 bases). Germline V gives CDR1 MNHEY, CDR2 SVGEGT. V was cut by 6 bases and J by 3 bases, with 12 bases left in between. The CDR3 is 14 amino acids. The CDR3 DNA reads TGTGCCAGCAGCCAGGGACAAGTCAATCAGCCCCAGCATTTT. Its translation: CASSQGQVNQPQHF.